This T cell receptor beta chain was sequenced during a study of CD8 T cells in Susac syndrome. For the study at large: Patients with Susac syndrome, at blood draw, were therapy-naive, on corticosteroids, or on intravenous immunoglobulin alone.

V dropped 3 bases and J dropped 2 bases, with 4 bases sitting between them. This CDR3 contains 12 residues. Germline values: CDR1 SGDLS, CDR2 YYNGEE. The authors reverse transcribed 0.5 to 1 ug RNA with random hexamers. Amplification of TCR beta CDR3 spanned 54 Vbeta and 13 Jbeta via immunoSEQ multiplex PCR. TCRdb re-analysed the immunoSEQ multiplex PCR reads in MiXCR, keeping a single row per CDR3 protein. The data show hundreds of thousands of distinct CDR3 sequences, approximately 94% seen once. The chain has TRBV9 and TRBJ2-3; D remains unclear. The receptor was isolated from a human donor with Susac syndrome. The sample comprised CD4+ T cells from PBMCs. CDR3 DNA sequence: TGTGCCAGCAGCGGACCCACAGATACGCAGTATTTT. It is translated as CASSGPTDTQYF.